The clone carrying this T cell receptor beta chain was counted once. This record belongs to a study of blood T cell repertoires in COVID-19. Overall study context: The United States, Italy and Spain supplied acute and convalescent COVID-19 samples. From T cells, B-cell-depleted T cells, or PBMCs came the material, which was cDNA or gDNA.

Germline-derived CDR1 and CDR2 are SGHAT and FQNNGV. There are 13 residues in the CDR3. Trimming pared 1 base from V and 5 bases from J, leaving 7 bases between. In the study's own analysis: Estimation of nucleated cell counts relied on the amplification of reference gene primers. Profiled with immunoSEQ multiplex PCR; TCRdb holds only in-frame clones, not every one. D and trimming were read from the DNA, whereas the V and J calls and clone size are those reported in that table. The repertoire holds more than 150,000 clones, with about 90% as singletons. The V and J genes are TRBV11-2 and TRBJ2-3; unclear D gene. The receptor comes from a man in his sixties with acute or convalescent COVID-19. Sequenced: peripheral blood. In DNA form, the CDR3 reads TGTGCCAGCAGCTTAGTTGGGCAAGATACGCAGTATTTT. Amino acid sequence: CASSLVGQDTQYF.